This TCR beta chain is drawn from a study of beta chain features in type 1 diabetes. Germline assignment: CDR1 SGHNT and CDR2 YYREEE (reference sequence). There are 15 residues in the CDR3. V dropped 1 base and J dropped 3; count of bases not matched to a gene: 5. Populations isolated by sorting all had purity greater than 95%. Notes on the study in general: Patients with Type 1 diabetes showed moderately but significantly shorter TCRB CDR3s in all four CD4+ subsets. Because the template was cDNA, high-expressing cells might be over-represented.

The authors reverse transcribed all of the isolated RNA, so sequencing captured expressed TCRB transcripts. Profiling relied on immunoSEQ multiplex PCR, and the TCRdb table lists in-frame clones only, not all of them. This sample has roughly 330,000 clones; approximately 13% occur once, and the top ten carry over 0.014%. On this clone itself: Its antigen is not identified.

The sample comprised naive CD4+ T cells from blood. J is TRBJ2-7 and V is TRBV5-4; 9 bases fit TRBD2. The origin of this receptor is a young woman with type 1 diabetes. CDR3 in amino acids: CASSLLPSGNYEQYF. CDR3 DNA: TGTGCCAGCAGCTTGTTGCCTAGCGGGAACTACGAGCAGTACTTC.